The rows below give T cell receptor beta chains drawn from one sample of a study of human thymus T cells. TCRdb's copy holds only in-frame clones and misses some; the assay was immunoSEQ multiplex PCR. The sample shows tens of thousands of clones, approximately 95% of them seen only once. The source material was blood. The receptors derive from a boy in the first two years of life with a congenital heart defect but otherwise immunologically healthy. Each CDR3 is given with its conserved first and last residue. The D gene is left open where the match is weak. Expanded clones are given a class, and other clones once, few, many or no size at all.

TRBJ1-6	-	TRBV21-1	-	CASSKVRDKSLSPLHF	TGTGCCAGCAGCAAAGTACGGGACAAGTCCCTTTCACCCCTCCACTTT
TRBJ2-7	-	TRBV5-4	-	CASSVQGTYSYEQYF	TGTGCCAGCAGCGTCCAGGGGACATACTCCTACGAGCAGTACTTC
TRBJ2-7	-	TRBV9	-	CASSAYEQYF	TGTGCCAGCAGCGCCTACGAGCAGTACTTC
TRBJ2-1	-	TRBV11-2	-	CASSRILLHNEQFF	TGTGCCAGCTCCCGTATCCTCCTTCACAATGAGCAGTTCTTC
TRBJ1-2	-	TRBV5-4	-	CASSLAAEGIYGYTF	TGTGCCAGCAGCTTGGCCGCAGAGGGAATCTATGGCTACACCTTC
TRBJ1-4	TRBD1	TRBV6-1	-	CASSGTGVTNEKLFF	TGTGCCAGCAGTGGGACAGGGGTGACTAATGAAAAACTGTTTTTT
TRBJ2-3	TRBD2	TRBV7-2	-	CASSLLPLLAADTQYF	TGTGCCAGCAGCTTACTCCCCTTACTAGCGGCAGATACGCAGTATTTT
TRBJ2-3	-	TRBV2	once	CASGGLGDTQYF	TGTGCCAGCGGCGGACTGGGAGATACGCAGTATTTT
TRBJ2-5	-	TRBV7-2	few	CASTTYGGGETQYF	TGTGCCAGCACCACATATGGGGGCGGGGAGACCCAGTACTTC
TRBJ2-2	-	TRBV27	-	CASSFQGNTGELFF	TGTGCCAGCAGTTTCCAGGGGAACACCGGGGAGCTGTTTTTT
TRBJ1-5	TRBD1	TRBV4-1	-	CASSQDRWTGGGQPQHF	TGCGCCAGCAGCCAAGATCGTTGGACAGGGGGTGGCCAGCCCCAGCATTTT
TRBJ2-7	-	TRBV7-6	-	CASSLDSSYEQYF	TGTGCCAGCAGCTTGGACAGCTCCTACGAGCAGTACTTC
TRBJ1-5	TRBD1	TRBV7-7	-	CASSLIREGAKVQDQPQHF	TGTGCTAGCAGCCTCATTCGTGAGGGGGCAAAGGTACAGGATCAGCCCCAGCATTTT
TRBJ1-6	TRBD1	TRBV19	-	CASSMRQGHNSPLHF	TGTGCCAGTAGTATGCGACAGGGACATAATTCACCCCTCCACTTT
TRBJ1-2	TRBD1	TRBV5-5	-	CASSVNRGRTSGYTF	TGTGCCAGCAGCGTTAACAGGGGGCGTACGAGTGGCTACACCTTC
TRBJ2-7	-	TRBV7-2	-	CASSPGDRPYEQYF	TGTGCCAGCAGCCCGGGGGACCGTCCCTACGAGCAGTACTTC
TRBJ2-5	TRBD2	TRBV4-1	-	CASSKGLASGVKTQYF	TGCGCCAGCAGCAAAGGCCTGGCTAGCGGGGTGAAGACCCAGTACTTC
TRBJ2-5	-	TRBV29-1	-	CSVEDGGHQETQYF	TGCAGCGTTGAAGATGGGGGGCACCAAGAGACCCAGTACTTC
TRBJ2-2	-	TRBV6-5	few	CASSYRDTGELFF	TGTGCCAGCAGTTACCGGGACACCGGGGAGCTGTTTTTT
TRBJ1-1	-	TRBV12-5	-	CASGLVLEVNTEAFF	TGTGCTAGTGGTTTGGTACTGGAGGTGAACACTGAAGCTTTCTTT
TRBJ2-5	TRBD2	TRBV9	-	CASSPPFGLAGEETQYF	TGTGCCAGCAGCCCGCCTTTTGGACTAGCGGGGGAGGAGACCCAGTACTTC
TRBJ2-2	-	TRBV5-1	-	CASNLIGSGELFF	TGCGCCAGCAACCTCATCGGGTCCGGGGAGCTGTTTTTT
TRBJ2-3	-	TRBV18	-	CASSPPGADTQYF	TGTGCCAGCTCACCACCCGGCGCGGATACGCAGTATTTT
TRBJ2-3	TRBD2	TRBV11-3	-	CASSLSLGLAGGRGTDTQYF	TGTGCCAGCAGCTTAAGCCTGGGACTAGCGGGGGGGCGGGGCACAGATACGCAGTATTTT
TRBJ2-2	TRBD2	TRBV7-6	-	CASSLTSGVANTGELFF	TGTGCCAGCAGCTTGACTAGCGGGGTGGCGAACACCGGGGAGCTGTTTTTT
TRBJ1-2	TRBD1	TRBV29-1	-	CSVRTGRLDGYTF	TGCAGCGTTCGGACAGGGCGGTTGGATGGCTACACCTTC
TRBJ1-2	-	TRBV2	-	CASRVLPGRLNYGYTF	TGTGCCAGCAGGGTTCTGCCGGGACGGCTAAACTATGGCTACACCTTC
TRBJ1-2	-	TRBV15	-	CATSRDNYGYTF	TGTGCCACCAGCAGAGACAACTATGGCTACACCTTC
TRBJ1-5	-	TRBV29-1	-	CSASVDSSNQPQHF	TGCAGCGCATCCGTAGACAGCTCCAATCAGCCCCAGCATTTT
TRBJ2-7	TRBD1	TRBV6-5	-	CASRPGQASYEQYF	TGTGCCAGCAGGCCGGGACAGGCTTCCTACGAGCAGTACTTC
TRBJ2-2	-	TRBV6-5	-	CASSYGGTGELFF	TGTGCCAGCAGTTACGGGGGCACCGGGGAGCTGTTTTTT
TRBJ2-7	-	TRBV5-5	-	CASSLVPLSSYEQYF	TGTGCCAGCAGCTTGGTTCCCCTGAGCTCCTACGAGCAGTACTTC
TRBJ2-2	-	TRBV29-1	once	CSVERRGTGELFF	TGCAGCGTTGAACGGCGCGGAACCGGGGAGCTGTTTTTT
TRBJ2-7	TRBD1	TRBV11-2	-	CASSPRGLEQYF	TGTGCCAGCAGCCCTAGGGGGCTCGAGCAGTACTTC
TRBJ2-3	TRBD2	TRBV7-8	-	CASSGGALPDTQYF	TGTGCCAGTAGCGGGGGGGCCTTGCCAGATACGCAGTATTTT
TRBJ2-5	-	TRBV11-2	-	CASSLGQYQETQYF	TGTGCCAGCAGCTTAGGGCAGTACCAAGAGACCCAGTACTTC
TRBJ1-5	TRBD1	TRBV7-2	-	CASSFTGGNQPQHF	TGTGCCAGCAGCTTTACAGGGGGCAATCAGCCCCAGCATTTT
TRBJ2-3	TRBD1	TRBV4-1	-	CASSPGQGSTDTQYF	TGCGCCAGCAGCCCCGGACAGGGGAGCACAGATACGCAGTATTTT
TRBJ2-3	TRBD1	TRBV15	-	CATSREWTGAPHF	TGTGCCACCAGCAGAGAGTGGACAGGGGCCCCCCATTTT
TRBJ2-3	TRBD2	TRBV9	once	CASSVGLATDTQYF	TGTGCCAGCAGCGTAGGACTAGCCACAGATACGCAGTATTTT
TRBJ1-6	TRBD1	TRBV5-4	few	CASSPTGQGVGSPLHF	TGTGCCAGCAGCCCGACAGGGCAAGGGGTAGGGTCACCCCTCCACTTT
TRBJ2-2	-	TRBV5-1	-	CASGGLEGATGELFF	TGCGCCAGCGGAGGTTTGGAGGGGGCCACCGGGGAGCTGTTTTTT
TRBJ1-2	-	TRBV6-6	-	CASSYYQASYTF	TGTGCCAGCAGTTACTATCAGGCTAGCTACACCTTC
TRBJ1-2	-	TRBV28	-	CAGSENPGYGYTF	TGTGCCGGTTCCGAAAATCCGGGCTATGGCTACACCTTC
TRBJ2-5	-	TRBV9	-	CASSVGFGGETQYF	TGTGCCAGCAGCGTAGGGTTTGGTGGGGAGACCCAGTACTTC
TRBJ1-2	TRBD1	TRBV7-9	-	CASSPGTVYGYTF	TGTGCCAGCAGCCCAGGGACAGTCTATGGCTACACCTTC
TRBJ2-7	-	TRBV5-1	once	CASSYLPGEQYF	TGCGCCAGCAGTTACCTCCCGGGCGAGCAGTACTTC
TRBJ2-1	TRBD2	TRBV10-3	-	CAISVSGGYNEQFF	TGTGCCATCAGTGTTAGCGGGGGGTACAATGAGCAGTTCTTC
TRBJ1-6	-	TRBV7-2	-	CASSLLQYNSPLHF	TGTGCCAGCAGCTTACTACAATATAATTCACCCCTCCACTTT
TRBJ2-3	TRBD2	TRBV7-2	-	CASSSTSGGDTQYF	TGTGCCAGCAGCTCGACTAGCGGGGGAGATACGCAGTATTTT
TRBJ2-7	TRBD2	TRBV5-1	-	CASQGLAGVSYEQYF	TGCGCCAGCCAGGGACTAGCGGGGGTTTCCTACGAGCAGTACTTC
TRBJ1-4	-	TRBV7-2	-	CASSLGQTNEKLFF	TGTGCCAGCAGCTTGGGACAAACTAATGAAAAACTGTTTTTT
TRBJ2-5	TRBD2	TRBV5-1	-	CASSSGTSGGAGETQYF	TGCGCCAGCAGCTCGGGGACTAGCGGGGGGGCAGGAGAGACCCAGTACTTC